The sequence of this T cell receptor (beta chain) was determined in a study of identical twins. This clonotype occurred a few times. Antigen: not known. Overall study results and limits: Insertions ran lower in abundant cord blood beta clonotypes, though not in memory repertoires.

From germline, CDR1 is ENHRY and CDR2 SYGVKD. Trimming took 5 bases from V and 5 from J; bases not matched to a gene: 6. The CDR3 is 14 amino acids. Template switching, a step in the protocol, added a universal primer site, and cDNA carried unique molecular identifiers. One entry per CDR3 protein, called by TCRdb with MiXCR from the 5' RACE reads. The data hold 650,000 to 750,000 distinct CDR3 sequences, with 21% observed a single time. The same data also went into a second study, on T cells expressing NK-cell markers. As that study records: The eight sequenced donors comprised seven who were HCMV-seropositive and one who was seronegative.

The chain joins TRBV10-3 to TRBJ1-2; TRBD1 agrees at 9 bases. The sequence was collected from a woman aged 18-29 years in good health. Sequenced input: PBMCs. CDR3 in amino acids: CAISRQGDSYGYTF. CDR3 nucleotides: TGTGCCATCAGTCGACAGGGGGATTCATATGGCTACACCTTC.